This T cell receptor (beta chain) was found in a study of cytomegalovirus exposure and HLA in healthy donors. Study-level points and caveats: In vitro confirmation showed a few CMV-associated chains to be CMV antigen specific. CMV serostatus was the only recorded immune exposure for donors. The classifier reportedly diagnosed cytomegalovirus status with high specificity and sensitivity. In an earlier analysis, productive rearrangement rates for most beta V segments clustered near 87% or 30%.

As regards this clone: The target antigen is unknown.

In the PCR, 60 Vbeta and 13 Jbeta primers were used. Repertoires were generated with immunoSEQ multiplex PCR, while TCRdb's copy carries only in-frame clones and drops some. Of around 200,000 clones listed, 79% are singletons. CDR1 is LNHDA and CDR2 is SQIVND in the germline V gene (reference sequence). CDR3 size: 15 residues. V shed 5 bases, J shed 14 bases, and the junction held 17 bases outside the gene matches. What was sequenced was PBMCs. This TCR came from a woman aged 45 to 65 in good health and CMV-seronegative. V usage is TRBV19 and J usage is TRBJ2-1, with 8 bases identical to TRBD2. The CDR3 region has the DNA TGTGCCAGTAGTCCCACCTGGCAAGCGGGGGCAGGGGAGTTCTTC. Translating it yields CASSPTWQAGAGEFF.